The text below deals with one T cell receptor (beta chain). The data derive from a study of blood T cell repertoires in COVID-19. Across the study: Both acute and convalescent COVID-19 samples were obtained from the United States, Italy and Spain. T cells, B-cell-depleted T cells, or PBMCs supplied cDNA or gDNA.

Authors' analysis steps: Quantification of nucleated cells was approximated via reference gene primer amplification. Profiled with immunoSEQ multiplex PCR; TCRdb holds only in-frame clones, not every one. From that table come the V and J calls and clone size; the DNA was used to work out D and trimming. The sample gives some 220,000 clones, around four fifths of which show up once; about 4% is in the top ten. The CDR3 runs 14 residues. Germline V gene data show CDR1 as LNHDA and CDR2 as SQIVND (reference sequence). V was trimmed by 5 bases and J by 1 base, leaving 11 bases between them. This receptor was obtained from a man aged 45-60 years with acute or convalescent COVID-19. The genes are TRBV19 and TRBJ1-1; a weak D match, TRBD1 (5 bases). Sequencing used peripheral blood. The CDR3 loop is CASSPGNGNTEAFF. Here the CDR3 DNA reads TGTGCCAGTAGTCCAGGGAACGGGAACACTGAAGCTTTCTTT.